Sequencing of this T cell receptor beta chain was carried out in a study of T cells after yellow fever vaccination. In the case of this clonotype: Its antigen is not identified.

Study findings and constraints: Weaker, the secondary response peaked sooner, at day 5 versus 15. Some clonotypes were seen in both the CD4 and the CD8 compartments. These made up a small share and likely arose from convergent recombination.

TCRdb redid the calling of the 5' RACE reads with MiXCR, one entry per CDR3 protein. The sample has 250,000 to 400,000 distinct CDR3 sequences, 3.5% to 5% seen once. This sequence was found in a man aged 18 to 29 who received the YFV17D yellow fever vaccine. The source material was PBMCs, sampled 15 days after the yellow fever booster vaccination.

This chain's CDR3 is CASSLGTSGGPTDTQYF. The CDR3 coding sequence is TGTGCCAGCAGCTTGGGGACTAGCGGGGGGCCCACAGATACGCAGTATTTT. The chain couples TRBV11-2 to TRBJ2-3, with 15 nucleotides matching TRBD2. Germline CDR1 is SGHAT and CDR2 is FQNNGV. CDR3 length: 17 residues. V trimming: 3 bases; J trimming: 2 bases; junction bases outside the gene matches: 3.